This T cell receptor (beta chain) was sequenced during a study of regulatory T cells in long-lasting Graves disease. CDR3 length: 15 residues. Per germline, CDR1 LNHDA and CDR2 SQIVND (reference sequence). V lost 3 bases, J lost 3 bases, and 6 bases stayed unmatched. Libraries of TCR beta came from iRepertoire HTBI primers plus Arm-PCR of CDR3 regions. Each CDR3 protein gets one entry after TCRdb re-called the multiplex PCR reads with MiXCR. The sample gives 530,000 or so distinct CDR3 sequences, approximately 12% of which show up once; 10% is in the top ten. Only a few counts were recorded for this clonotype. Time point indicated: newly diagnosed GD, antithyroid drugs for less than 3 months. RNA from PBMCs was the source of the TCR library. These data were also filed under a second study, of T cells in Graves' hyperthyroidism and ophthalmopathy. In that study: Blood shared most expanded thyroid clonotypes above 0.001.

Specimen: peripheral blood mononuclear cells (PBMCs), collected at new diagnosis, from a patient treated with antithyroid drugs. The rearrangement uses TRBV19 and TRBJ2-7, with 9 positions matching TRBD1. This receptor was taken from a man aged 25-45 years with Graves disease. The CDR3 sequence: CASSMKGTGHYEQYF. CDR3 sequence (DNA): TGTGCCAGTAGTATGAAGGGGACAGGGCACTACGAGCAGTACTTC.